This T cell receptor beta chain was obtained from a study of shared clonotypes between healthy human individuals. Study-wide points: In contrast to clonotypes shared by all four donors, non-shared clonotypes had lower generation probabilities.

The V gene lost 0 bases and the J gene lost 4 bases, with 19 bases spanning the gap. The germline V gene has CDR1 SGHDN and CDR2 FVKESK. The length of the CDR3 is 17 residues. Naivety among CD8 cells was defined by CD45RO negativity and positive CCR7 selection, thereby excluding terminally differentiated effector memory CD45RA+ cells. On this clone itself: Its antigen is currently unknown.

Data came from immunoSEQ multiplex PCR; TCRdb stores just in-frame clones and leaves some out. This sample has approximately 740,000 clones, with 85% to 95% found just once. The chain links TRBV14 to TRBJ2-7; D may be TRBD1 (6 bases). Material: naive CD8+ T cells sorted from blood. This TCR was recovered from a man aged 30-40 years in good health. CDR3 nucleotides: TGTGCCAGCAGCCAAGAACCCTCGGGGACAATTCCATACGAGCAGTACTTC. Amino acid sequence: CASSQEPSGTIPYEQYF.